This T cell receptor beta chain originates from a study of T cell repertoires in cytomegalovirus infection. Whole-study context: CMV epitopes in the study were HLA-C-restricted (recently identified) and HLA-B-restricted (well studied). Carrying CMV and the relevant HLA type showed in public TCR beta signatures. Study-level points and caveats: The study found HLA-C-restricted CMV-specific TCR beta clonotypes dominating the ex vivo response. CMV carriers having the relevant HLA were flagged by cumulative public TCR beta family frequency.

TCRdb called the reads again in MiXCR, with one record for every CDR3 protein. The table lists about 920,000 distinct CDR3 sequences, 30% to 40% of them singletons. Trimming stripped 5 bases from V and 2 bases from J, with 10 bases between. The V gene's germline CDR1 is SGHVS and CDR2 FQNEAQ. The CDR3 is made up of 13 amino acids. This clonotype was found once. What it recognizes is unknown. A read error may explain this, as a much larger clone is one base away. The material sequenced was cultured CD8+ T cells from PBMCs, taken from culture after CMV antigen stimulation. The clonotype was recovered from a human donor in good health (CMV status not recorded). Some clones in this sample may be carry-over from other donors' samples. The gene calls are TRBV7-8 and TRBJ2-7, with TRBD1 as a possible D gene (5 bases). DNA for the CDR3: TGTGCCAGCAGCGCCGGCAGGGCCTACGAGCAGTACGTC. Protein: CASSAGRAYEQYV.